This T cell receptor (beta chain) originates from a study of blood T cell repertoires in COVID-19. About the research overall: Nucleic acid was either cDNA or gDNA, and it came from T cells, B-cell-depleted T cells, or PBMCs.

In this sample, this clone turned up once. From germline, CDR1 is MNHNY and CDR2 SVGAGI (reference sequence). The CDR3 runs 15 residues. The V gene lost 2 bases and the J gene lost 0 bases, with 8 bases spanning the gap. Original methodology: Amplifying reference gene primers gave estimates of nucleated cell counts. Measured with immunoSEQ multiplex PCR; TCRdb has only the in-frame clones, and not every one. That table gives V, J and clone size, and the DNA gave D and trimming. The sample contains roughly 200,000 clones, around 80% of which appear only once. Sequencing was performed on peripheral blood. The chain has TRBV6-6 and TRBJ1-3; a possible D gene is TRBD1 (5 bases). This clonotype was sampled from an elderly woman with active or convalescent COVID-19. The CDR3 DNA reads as TGTGCCAGCAGTTACACAGGCCTCTCTGGAAACACCATATATTTT. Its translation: CASSYTGLSGNTIYF.